The entry that follows covers one TCR beta chain sequence. The germline V gene encodes CDR1 SQVTM and CDR2 ANQGSEA. CDR3 length: 15 residues. V dropped 2 bases and J dropped 7 bases, with 17 bases sitting between them. The method was immunoSEQ multiplex PCR; TCRdb's version includes in-frame clones alone and lacks a portion of them. This table has a few hundred thousand clones, 88% appearing once. Participants spanned ages about 18 to 89 years and resided in 24 US areas. Self-reported history from a screening survey and questionnaire set each donor's cohort. Resolution of symptoms, clearance, or two negative PCRs was present in recovered Cohort 3 donors. These data originate in a study of blood T cell repertoires in COVID-19.

The rearrangement uses TRBV29-1 and TRBJ1-4; no definite D call. The TCR originated in a woman aged 25-40 years who had recovered from COVID-19. The specimen was PBMCs or T cells enriched from blood (not recorded which). The CDR3 nucleotides read TGCAGCGTTGAACTTTGGCAGGATGGAGGTGAAAAACTGTTTTTT. It encodes CSVELWQDGGEKLFF. Full variable domain (rest looked up from reference TRBV29-1 and TRBJ1-4): SAVISQKPSRDICQRGTSLTIQCQVDSQVTMMFWYRQQPGQSLTLIATANQGSEATYESGFVIDKFPISRPNLTFSTLTVSNMSPEDSSIYLCSVELWQDGGEKLFFGSGTQLSVL.